These 2 T cell receptor beta chains share one sample of origin, sequenced in a study of post-analysis software for immune sequencing data. The study's findings and limits: Higher frequency in patients than in controls was seen for several TRBV segments, with TRBV5-6, TRBV5-1 and TRBV20-1 among them.

Their antigen targets remain unknown. Prepared libraries of TCR beta cDNA carried unique molecular identifiers. TCRdb analysed the PCR reads with MiXCR anew, one entry per CDR3 protein. The sample consists of approximately 460,000 distinct CDR3 sequences, approximately 46% of them appearing once. Sequenced sample: blood. These receptors came from a girl aged 10 to 17 with multiple sclerosis.

This clonotype was observed a handful of times. One end of the junction varies from germline; a read error may be responsible. The chain combines TRBV14 with TRBJ2-1; 10 nucleotides align to TRBD2. The CDR3 is made up of 17 amino acids. From germline, CDR1 is SGHDN and CDR2 FVKESK. CDR3: CASSQDLGASGSNEQVF. The CDR3, as DNA: TGTGCCAGCAGCCAAGATCTTGGGGCTAGCGGGAGCAATGAGCAGGTCTTC.

The genes are TRBV10-3 and TRBJ2-1, with 9 bases fitting TRBD1. Losses at the gene ends were 11 bases for V and 6 bases for J; bases not matched to a gene: 11. This CDR3 is 14 amino acids long. The V gene's germline CDR1 is ENHRY and CDR2 SYGVKD. In DNA form, the CDR3 reads TGTGCCTGTACGGGGACAGGGTTAATCAATGAGCAGTTCTTC. This encodes CACTGTGLINEQFF.